The clone carrying this TCR beta chain was seen a few times. PCR amplification relied on 60 Vbeta primers (plus 13 Jbeta primers). Clones were read by immunoSEQ multiplex PCR, and TCRdb kept only the in-frame ones, dropping some. Among fewer than 250,000 clones listed, 75% to 90% were seen once. The sample originates from a study of cytomegalovirus exposure and HLA in healthy donors. This CDR3 spans 12 amino acids. The V gene lost 1 base and the J gene lost 6 bases, with 10 bases spanning the gap. Germline loops: CDR1 SQVTM, CDR2 ANQGSEA. Material: PBMCs. This chain links TRBV29-1 with TRBJ2-7; the D is unclear. The clonotype was recovered from a boy aged 2 to 10 in good health and CMV-seronegative. This chain's CDR3 is CSVEAGFGEQYF. Written as DNA, the CDR3 is TGCAGCGTTGAAGCCGGGTTTGGCGAGCAGTACTTC.